The entry below describes one TCR beta chain. The antigen is unknown. This entry belongs to a study of cytomegalovirus exposure and HLA in healthy donors. Whole-study results and caveats: Reported findings show TCR beta sequences accurately forecast HLA-A and HLA-B alleles in most subjects. There were some V segments, including TRBV6-2 and TRBV6-3, excluded as indistinguishable. TCR beta chain V- and J-gene trimming was linked, in a later analysis, to a missense variant in DCLRE1C.

CDR1 and CDR2 from the germline V gene are SGHVS and FQNEAQ. V was clipped by 5 bases and J by 8 bases; unmatched bases: 14. This CDR3 has 15 residues. 60 Vbeta and 13 Jbeta primers were used in PCR. Study processing details: Later work found 80 million to 85 million unique TCR beta chains, with approximately 12 million shared. The data were produced by immunoSEQ multiplex PCR, yet TCRdb's version contains in-frame clones alone and is incomplete. D and trimming come from the DNA, and the V and J calls and clone size come from that table. Among fewer than 85,000 clones listed, 60% to 85% were seen once.

The source material was PBMCs. The source is a male donor in good health and CMV-seropositive. The gene calls are TRBV7-8 and TRBJ2-5; 7 nucleotides align to TRBD2. The CDR3 DNA reads as TGTGCCAGCAGCGCTGGGCTAGCGGAGACACTTACCCAGTACTTC. Translated: CASSAGLAETLTQYF.